The 8 T cell receptor beta chains given below trace back to one sample, sequenced in a study of cytomegalovirus exposure and HLA in healthy donors. PCR used 60 Vbeta primers and 13 Jbeta primers. Data came from immunoSEQ multiplex PCR; TCRdb stores just in-frame clones and leaves some out. The table has about 230,000 clones, about 77% seen once. Sequencing was done on a sample of PBMCs. The receptors were sampled from a boy between 10 and 17 years old in good health and CMV-seronegative.

The V gene is TRBV5-1, the J gene TRBJ1-5; no clear D. CDR1 and CDR2 from the germline V gene are SGHRS and YFSETQ. The CDR3 contains 13 residues. V lost 9 bases to trimming and J lost 2 bases, with 12 bases between them. The CDR3 nucleotides read TGCGCCACCCTCTCGGAGGGCAATCAGCCCCAGCATTTT. This codes for CATLSEGNQPQHF.

This chain joins TRBV10-2 and TRBJ2-1; tentative D call: TRBD2 (6 bases). The germline V gene has CDR1 WSHSY and CDR2 SAAADI. The CDR3 runs to 15 residues. V was pared by 0 bases and J by 1 base, with 7 bases between. The CDR3 region is CASSESGLSYNEQFF. Written as DNA, the CDR3 is TGCGCCAGCAGTGAGTCCGGACTATCCTACAATGAGCAGTTCTTC.

J is TRBJ2-2 and V is TRBV10-1; D is unresolved. The CDR3 extends over 11 amino acids. Germline CDR1 WNHNN, CDR2 SYGVQD (reference sequence). The V end was cut by 10 bases, the J end by 6 bases, with 9 bases between. CDR3 sequence (DNA): TGCGCCACTGGGCTGGCCGGGGAGCTGTTTTTT. Protein product: CATGLAGELFF.

The genes are TRBV7-2 and TRBJ1-1, with 7 positions matching TRBD1. Trimming took 4 bases from V and 1 from J; bases not matched to a gene: 6. CDR1 and CDR2 (germline): SGHTA, FQGNSA. The CDR3 consists of 15 residues. CDR3 region: CASSSTRTGNTEAFF. CDR3 nucleotides: TGTGCCAGCAGCTCAACCCGGACAGGGAACACTGAAGCTTTCTTT.

The J gene is TRBJ2-7, the V gene TRBV10-2; no firm D call. The germline V and J ends were trimmed by 3 bases and 4 bases, with 16 bases remaining between them. CDR1 and CDR2 from the germline V gene are WSHSY and SAAADI. CDR3 length: 15 amino acids. In DNA form, the CDR3 reads TGCGCCAGCAGTGAACCTCACCGGTTTTTATACGAGCAGTACTTC. Protein: CASSEPHRFLYEQYF.

The sample holds a few counts of this clone. The rearrangement uses TRBV7-8 and TRBJ2-5; 7 nucleotides match TRBD1. Trimming cost V 5 bases and J 1 base; bases outside gene matches: 4. Germline values: CDR1 SGHVS, CDR2 FQNEAQ. The length of the CDR3 is 14 residues. The CDR3 sequence: CASSPTGAQETQYF. The CDR3 nucleotides read TGTGCCAGCAGCCCCACAGGGGCCCAAGAGACCCAGTACTTC.

V usage is TRBV11-2 and J usage is TRBJ2-3; 7 nucleotides align to TRBD1. The length of the CDR3 is 13 residues. In germline, CDR1 is SGHAT, CDR2 FQNNGV. Losses at the gene ends were 2 bases for V and 5 bases for J; bases not matched to a gene: 1. CDR3 in amino acids: CASSLNRGDTQYF. In nucleotides, the CDR3 is TGTGCCAGCAGCTTAAACAGGGGAGATACGCAGTATTTT. The whole variable domain, filled in from reference TRBV11-2 and TRBJ2-3, reads EAGVAQSPRYKIIEKRQSVAFWCNPISGHATLYWYQQILGQGPKLLIQFQNNGVVDDSQLPKDRFSAERLKGVDSTLKIQPAKLEDSAVYLCASSLNRGDTQYFGPGTRLTVL.

This chain uses TRBV30 with TRBJ1-6; perhaps TRBD1 as D (5 bases). In germline, CDR1 is GTSNPN, CDR2 SVGIG (reference sequence). CDR3 size: 13 residues. V was cut by 0 bases and J by 8 bases, with 8 bases left in between. DNA for the CDR3: TGTGCCTGGAGTGTACAAGGGGATTCACCCCTCCACTTT. Protein sequence: CAWSVQGDSPLHF.